This record looks at one TCR beta chain sequence and its context. TCRdb redid the calling of the reads with MiXCR, one entry per CDR3 protein. This table holds roughly 720,000 distinct CDR3 sequences, about 40% found once. This sample stems from a study of T cell repertoires in cytomegalovirus infection. Trimming shortened V by 2 bases and J by 7 bases, and 11 bases separated the two germline ends. This CDR3 region has 13 residues. In germline, CDR1 is MNHNS, CDR2 SASEGT. This TCR came from a human donor in good health (CMV status not recorded). Some clones in this sample may be carry-over from other donors' samples. The sequenced material came from PBMCs. The chain couples TRBV6-1 to TRBJ1-2; D remains ambiguous. CDR3 loop: CASSEYAESGYTF. The CDR3 DNA follows: TGTGCCAGCAGTGAATATGCGGAGTCTGGCTACACCTTC.